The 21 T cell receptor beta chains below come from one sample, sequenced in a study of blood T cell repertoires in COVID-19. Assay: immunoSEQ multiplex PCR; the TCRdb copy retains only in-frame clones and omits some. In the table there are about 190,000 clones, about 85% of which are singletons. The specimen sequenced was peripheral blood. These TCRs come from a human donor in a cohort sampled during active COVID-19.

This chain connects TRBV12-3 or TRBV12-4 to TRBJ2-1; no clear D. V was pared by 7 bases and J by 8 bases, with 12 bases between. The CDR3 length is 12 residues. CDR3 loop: CASNSVPYEQFF. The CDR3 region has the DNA TGTGCCAGCAACAGTGTTCCTTATGAGCAGTTCTTC.

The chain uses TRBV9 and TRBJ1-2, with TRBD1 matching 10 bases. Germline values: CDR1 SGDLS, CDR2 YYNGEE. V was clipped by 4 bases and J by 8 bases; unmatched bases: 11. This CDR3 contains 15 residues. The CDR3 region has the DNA TGTGCCAGCAGCAGAGACAGGGGGCCTGGGGGAGGCTACACCTTC. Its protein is CASSRDRGPGGGYTF.

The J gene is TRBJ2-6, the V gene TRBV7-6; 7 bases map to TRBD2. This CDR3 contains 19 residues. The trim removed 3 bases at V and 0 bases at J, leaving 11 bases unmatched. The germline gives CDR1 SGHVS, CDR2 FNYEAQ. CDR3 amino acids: CASSLGGTHPLSGANVLTF. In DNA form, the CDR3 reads TGTGCCAGCAGCTTGGGGGGGACCCACCCTCTCTCTGGGGCCAACGTCCTGACTTTC.

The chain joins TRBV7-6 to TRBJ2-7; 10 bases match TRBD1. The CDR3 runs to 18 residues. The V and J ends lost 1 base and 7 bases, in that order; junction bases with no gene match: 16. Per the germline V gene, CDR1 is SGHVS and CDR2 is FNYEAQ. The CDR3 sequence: CASSLVQTGGPGMREQYF. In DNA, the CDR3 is TGTGCCAGCAGCTTAGTCCAGACAGGGGGCCCTGGTATGAGGGAGCAGTACTTC.

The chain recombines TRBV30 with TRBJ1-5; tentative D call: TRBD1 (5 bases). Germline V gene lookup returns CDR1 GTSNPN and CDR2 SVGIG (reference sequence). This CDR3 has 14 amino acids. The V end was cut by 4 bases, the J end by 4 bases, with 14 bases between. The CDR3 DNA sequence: TGTGCCTGGAATGGGCGCAGGGATAATCAGCCCCAGCATTTT. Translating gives CAWNGRRDNQPQHF. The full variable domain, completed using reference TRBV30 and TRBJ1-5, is SQTIHQWPATLVQPVGSPLSLECTVEGTSNPNLYWYRQAAGRGLQLLFYSVGIGQISSEVPQNLSASRPQDRQFILSSKKLLLSDSGFYLCAWNGRRDNQPQHFGDGTRLSIL.

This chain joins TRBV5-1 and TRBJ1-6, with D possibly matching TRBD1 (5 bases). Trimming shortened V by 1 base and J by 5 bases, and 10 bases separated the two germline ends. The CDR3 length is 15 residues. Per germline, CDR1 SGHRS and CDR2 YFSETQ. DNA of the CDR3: TGCGCCAGCAGCTTGAGGCAGGGAAATAATTCACCCCTCCACTTT. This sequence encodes CASSLRQGNNSPLHF.

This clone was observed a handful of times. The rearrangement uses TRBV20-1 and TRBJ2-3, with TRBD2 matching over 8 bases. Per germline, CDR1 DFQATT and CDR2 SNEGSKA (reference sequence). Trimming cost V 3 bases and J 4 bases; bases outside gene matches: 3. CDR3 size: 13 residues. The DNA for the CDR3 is TGCAGTGCTAGTCTAGCGGGCTCAGATACGCAGTATTTT. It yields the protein CSASLAGSDTQYF.

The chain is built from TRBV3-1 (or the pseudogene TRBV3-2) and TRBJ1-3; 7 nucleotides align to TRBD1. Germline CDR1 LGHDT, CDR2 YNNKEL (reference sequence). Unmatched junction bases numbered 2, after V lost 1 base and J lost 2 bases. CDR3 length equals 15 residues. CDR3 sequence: CASSQGQGAGNTIYF. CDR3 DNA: TGTGCCAGCAGCCAAGGGCAGGGGGCTGGAAACACCATATATTTT.

The CDR3 nucleotides are TGTGCCAGCTCACGGAGTGGAGTCACTTCTGGAAACACCATATATTTT. This gives the protein CASSRSGVTSGNTIYF. This chain links TRBV18 with TRBJ1-3; no clear D gene. This CDR3 has 16 amino acids. In germline, CDR1 is KGHSH, CDR2 LQKENI. V was trimmed by 4 bases and J by 1 base, leaving 14 bases between them.

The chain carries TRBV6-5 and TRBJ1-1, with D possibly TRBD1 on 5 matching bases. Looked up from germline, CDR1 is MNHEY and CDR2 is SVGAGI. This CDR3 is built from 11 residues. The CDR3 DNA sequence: TGTGCTACACAGGAGAACACTGAAGCTTTCTTT. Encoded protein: CATQENTEAFF.

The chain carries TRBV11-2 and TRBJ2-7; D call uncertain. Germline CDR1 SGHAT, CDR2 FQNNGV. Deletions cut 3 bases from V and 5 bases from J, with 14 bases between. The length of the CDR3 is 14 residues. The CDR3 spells CASSFWVEANEQYF. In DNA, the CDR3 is TGTGCCAGCAGCTTCTGGGTCGAGGCTAACGAGCAGTACTTC.

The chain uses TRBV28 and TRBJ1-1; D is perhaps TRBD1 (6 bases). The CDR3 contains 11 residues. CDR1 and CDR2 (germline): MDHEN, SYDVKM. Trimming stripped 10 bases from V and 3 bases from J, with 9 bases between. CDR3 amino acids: CAIQGYTEAFF. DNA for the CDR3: TGTGCCATACAGGGTTACACTGAAGCTTTCTTT.

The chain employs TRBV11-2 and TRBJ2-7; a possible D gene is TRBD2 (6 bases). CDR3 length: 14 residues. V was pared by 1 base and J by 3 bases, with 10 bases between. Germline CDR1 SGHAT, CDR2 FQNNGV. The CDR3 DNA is TGTGCCAGCAGCTTAGGCGGGGCGCTCTACGAGCAGTACTTC. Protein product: CASSLGGALYEQYF.

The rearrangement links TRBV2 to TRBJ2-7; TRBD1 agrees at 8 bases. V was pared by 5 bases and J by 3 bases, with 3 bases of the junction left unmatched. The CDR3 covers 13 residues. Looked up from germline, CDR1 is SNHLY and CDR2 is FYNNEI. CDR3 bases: TGTGCCAGCAGTCAGGACAGGGACTACGAGCAGTACGTC. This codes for CASSQDRDYEQYV.

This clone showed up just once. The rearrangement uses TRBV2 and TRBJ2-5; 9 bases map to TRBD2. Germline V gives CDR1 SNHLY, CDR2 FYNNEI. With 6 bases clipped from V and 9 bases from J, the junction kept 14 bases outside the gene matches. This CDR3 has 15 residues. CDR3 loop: CASSVGSSGVGAQYF. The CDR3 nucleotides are TGTGCCAGCAGCGTGGGATCTAGCGGGGTTGGGGCCCAGTACTTC.

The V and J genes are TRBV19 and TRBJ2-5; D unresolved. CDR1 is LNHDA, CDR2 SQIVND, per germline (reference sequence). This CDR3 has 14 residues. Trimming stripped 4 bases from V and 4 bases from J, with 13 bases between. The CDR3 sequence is CASSKTFAVETQYF. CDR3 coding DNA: TGTGCCAGTAGTAAGACCTTCGCGGTAGAGACCCAGTACTTC. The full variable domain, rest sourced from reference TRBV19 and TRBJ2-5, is DGGITQSPKYLFRKEGQNVTLSCEQNLNHDAMYWYRQDPGQGLRLIYYSQIVNDFQKGDIAEGYSVSREKKESFPLTVTSAQKNPTAFYLCASSKTFAVETQYFGPGTRLLVL.

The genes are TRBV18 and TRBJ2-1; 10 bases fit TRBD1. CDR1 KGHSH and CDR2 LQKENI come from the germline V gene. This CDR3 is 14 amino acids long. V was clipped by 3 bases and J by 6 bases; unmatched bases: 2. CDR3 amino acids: CASSPGQGFNEQFF. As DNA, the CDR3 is TGTGCCAGCTCACCGGGACAGGGGTTCAATGAGCAGTTCTTC.

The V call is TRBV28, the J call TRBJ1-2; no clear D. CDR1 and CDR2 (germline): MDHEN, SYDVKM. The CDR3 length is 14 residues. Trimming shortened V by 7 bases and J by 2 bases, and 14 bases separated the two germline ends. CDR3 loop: CASTYRVFNYGYTF. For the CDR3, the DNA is TGTGCCAGCACATACCGGGTTTTCAACTATGGCTACACCTTC.

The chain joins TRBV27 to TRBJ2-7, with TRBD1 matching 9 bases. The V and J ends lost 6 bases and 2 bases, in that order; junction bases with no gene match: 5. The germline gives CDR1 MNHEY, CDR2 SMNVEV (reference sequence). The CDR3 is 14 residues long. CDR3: CASRKGQGPYEQYF. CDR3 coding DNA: TGTGCCAGCAGAAAGGGACAGGGACCCTACGAGCAGTACTTC.

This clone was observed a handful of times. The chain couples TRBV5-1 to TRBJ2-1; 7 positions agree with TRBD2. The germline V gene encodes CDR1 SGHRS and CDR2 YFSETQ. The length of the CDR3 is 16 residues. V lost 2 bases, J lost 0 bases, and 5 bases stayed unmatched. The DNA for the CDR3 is TGCGCCAGCAGCTTTAGCGGGCAAAGCTCCTACAATGAGCAGTTCTTC. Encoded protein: CASSFSGQSSYNEQFF.

CDR3 amino acids: CASSPGQLSLHF. CDR3 nucleotides: TGTGCCAGCAGTCCAGGACAGCTTTCCCTCCACTTT. The chain is built from TRBV6-2 or TRBV6-3 and TRBJ1-6, with D maybe TRBD1 (6 bases). The V end was cut by 5 bases, the J end by 14 bases, with 13 bases between. Germline CDR1 reads MNHEY; CDR2 reads SVGEGT. This CDR3 has 12 residues.